This TCR beta chain was sequenced in a study of cytotoxic CD8 clonotypes in ibrutinib-treated CLL. Study-level information: The subjects consisted of about 10 relapsed/refractory and roughly 14 treatment-naive individuals, with around 17 IGHV unmutated.

V gave up 2 bases and J gave up 3 bases, with 17 bases separating them. The CDR3 contains 15 residues. Germline V CDR1 and CDR2: GTSNPN, SVGIG (reference sequence). Method: immunoSEQ multiplex PCR; TCRdb's copy keeps in-frame clones and lacks some. The table records some 130,000 clones, approximately 85% of them present only once. This clonotype originated in a human donor with chronic lymphocytic leukemia. The gene calls are TRBV30 and TRBJ2-7; TRBD1 might be the D (6 bases). Sequencing used PBMCs, obtained after 24 months of ibrutinib treatment. CDR3 sequence: CAWSPRTAAGYEQYF. The CDR3 nucleotides read TGTGCCTGGAGTCCGAGGACAGCGGCGGGCTACGAGCAGTACTTC.